These 27 T cell receptor beta chains were sequenced from one sample in a study of T-cell memory formation after mild COVID-19. TCRdb re-analysed the 5' RACE reads in MiXCR, keeping a single row per CDR3 protein. The profile shows roughly 280,000 distinct CDR3 sequences, around 15% of them singletons. The sample comprised PBMCs or a T cell subset sorted from them (not recorded which). These receptors all stem from a man aged 18 to 29 who had mild COVID-19 (a few samples of this study predate the infection). Cell type and time point are not known.

This chain links TRBV9 with TRBJ2-2, with unresolved D. Germline loops: CDR1 SGDLS, CDR2 YYNGEE. The V end was cut by 3 bases, the J end by 7 bases, with 7 bases between. The CDR3 length is 12 residues. The CDR3 DNA follows: TGTGCCAGCAGCGGAGATGGCGGGGAGCTGTTTTTT. It specifies CASSGDGGELFF.

This clonotype was observed a few times. The V and J genes are TRBV4-3 and TRBJ2-4; the D call may be TRBD1 or TRBD2 (5 bases each). The V end lost 4 bases, the J end lost 0 bases, and 19 bases lay between the germline ends. Germline CDR1 reads LGHNA; CDR2 reads YSLEER. The CDR3 extends over 18 amino acids. CDR3 loop: CASSPAVWGNGAKNIQYF. The DNA for the CDR3 is TGCGCCAGCAGCCCTGCGGTGTGGGGGAACGGAGCCAAAAACATTCAGTACTTC.

The V and J genes are TRBV7-9 and TRBJ2-7; no definite D call. The germline V gene has CDR1 SEHNR and CDR2 FQNEAQ (reference sequence). The ends were cut back, 0 bases at V and 6 bases at J, with 6 bases in the middle. The CDR3 sequence is 12 residues long. CDR3 nucleotides: TGTGCCAGCAGCTTAGCGGCATTCGAGCAGTACTTC. Translating it yields CASSLAAFEQYF.

This clonotype has a handful of counts. The chain joins TRBV6-2 or TRBV6-3 to TRBJ2-7, with D perhaps matching TRBD2 (5 bases). Trimming took 2 bases from V and 3 from J, leaving 8 bases between them. There are 13 residues in the CDR3. From germline, CDR1 is MNHEY and CDR2 SVGEGT. The CDR3 protein is CASSYEGGYEQYF. CDR3 bases: TGTGCCAGCAGTTACGAAGGAGGCTACGAGCAGTACTTC.

This clonotype was counted a single time. V usage is TRBV20-1 and J usage is TRBJ2-5; maybe TRBD2 (7 bases). The germline V and J ends were trimmed by 7 bases and 4 bases, with 13 bases remaining between them. Germline CDR1 reads DFQATT; CDR2 reads SNEGSKA (reference sequence). This CDR3 has 12 residues. CDR3 nucleotides: TGCAGTGTTGGGGGGGCGAGAGAGACCCAGTACTTC. As protein: CSVGGARETQYF.

The rearrangement links TRBV12-3 or TRBV12-4 to TRBJ1-1; no clear D. CDR3 length equals 13 residues. With 7 bases removed from V and 4 bases from J, the gap between germline ends came to 13 bases. CDR3 sequence (DNA): TGTGCCAGCACGCAAACCCACGGCACTGAAGCTTTCTTT. Translated: CASTQTHGTEAFF.

The rearrangement links TRBV20-1 to TRBJ2-7; TRBD2 matches at 13 bases. This CDR3 comprises 14 residues. The V and J ends lost 4 bases and 4 bases, in that order; junction bases with no gene match: 4. The germline gives CDR1 DFQATT, CDR2 SNEGSKA (reference sequence). The CDR3 region is CSAKTSGGPYEQYF. The DNA of the CDR3 is TGCAGTGCTAAGACTAGCGGGGGGCCATACGAGCAGTACTTC.

The chain links TRBV29-1 to TRBJ1-4, with a tentative D call TRBD1 (5 bases). The CDR3 loop spans 13 amino acids. Germline CDR1 and CDR2: SQVTM and ANQGSEA. Trimming removed 7 bases at V and 4 bases at J, with 13 bases between. CDR3 coding DNA: TGCAGCGGCGGGCAGGGCATTAATGAAAAACTGTTTTTT. Protein product: CSGGQGINEKLFF.

This clonotype was detected only a few times. The chain carries TRBV20-1 and TRBJ2-1; 10 nucleotides line up with TRBD2. Germline CDR1 DFQATT, CDR2 SNEGSKA (reference sequence). This CDR3 contains 16 residues. Trimming cost V 3 bases and J 6 bases; bases outside gene matches: 11. The CDR3 protein is CSASPVLAGAGNEQFF. The CDR3 DNA is TGCAGTGCTAGCCCCGTCCTAGCGGGGGCGGGCAATGAGCAGTTCTTC.

This clonotype was found a few times. The chain links TRBV4-1 to TRBJ2-7; D is tentatively TRBD1 or TRBD2 (5 bases each). Trimming took off 4 bases at V and 5 bases at J, with 18 bases between the two ends. The CDR3 is made up of 15 amino acids. Per the germline V gene, CDR1 is MGHRA and CDR2 is YSYEKL. Written as DNA, the CDR3 is TGCGCCAGCAGCCCGGGGCCTTGGTCGGATAACGAGCAGTACTTC. Its protein product is CASSPGPWSDNEQYF.

This chain connects TRBV12-3 or TRBV12-4 to TRBJ2-7; 8 nucleotides align to TRBD1. The length of the CDR3 is 14 residues. With V trimmed by 11 bases and J by 5 bases, 14 bases remained unmatched. CDR3 nucleotide sequence: TGTGCCCTCCGAGAACAGGGGGGAAGTCACGAGCAGTACTTC. It yields the protein CALREQGGSHEQYF.

As concerns this clonotype: The junction departs from the called germline gene at one end, perhaps through a read error. V and J are TRBV15 and TRBJ1-2; D is possibly TRBD1 (5 bases). CDR3 length: 13 residues. Germline V CDR1 and CDR2: LNHNV, YYDKDF (reference sequence). The CDR3 region has the DNA TGTGCCACCAGCAGACCACCGGACACCCACAACTTCTTC. Translated: CATSRPPDTHNFF.

This clonotype was counted at least ten times. This chain joins TRBV7-2 and TRBJ1-4; 9 bases align to TRBD1. V gave up 5 bases and J gave up 7 bases; unmatched junction bases: 8. The CDR3 is made up of 15 amino acids. CDR1 and CDR2 from the germline V gene are SGHTA and FQGNSA. As DNA, the CDR3 is TGTGCCAGCAGCGCAGGGACAGGGCTGAGTGAAAAACTGTTTTTT. Amino acids: CASSAGTGLSEKLFF.

This sequence joins TRBV5-1 and TRBJ2-7; 10 bases are shared with TRBD1. Germline V CDR1 and CDR2: SGHRS, YFSETQ. The trim removed 4 bases at V and 7 bases at J, leaving 8 bases unmatched. The CDR3 sequence is 14 residues long. The DNA for the CDR3 is TGCGCCAGCAGCCCCACGACAGGGGGCGAGGAGCAGTACTTC. Protein: CASSPTTGGEEQYF.

V is TRBV12-3 or TRBV12-4 and J is TRBJ1-6, with 8 bases identical to TRBD1. There are 15 residues in the CDR3. Trimming took 4 bases from V and 7 from J; bases not matched to a gene: 6. CDR3 nucleotides: TGTGCCAGCAGTTCCTCGGCAGGGGGCAATTCACCCCTCCACTTT. The encoded protein is CASSSSAGGNSPLHF.

The chain has TRBV5-1 and TRBJ2-3; 14 bases fit TRBD2. Trimming took 4 bases from V and 4 from J; bases not matched to a gene: 8. This CDR3 contains 17 residues. In germline, CDR1 is SGHRS, CDR2 YFSETQ. CDR3 nucleotide sequence: TGCGCCAGCAGCGCCGGGACTAGCGGGGGAGTAGCAGATACGCAGTATTTT. Translation: CASSAGTSGGVADTQYF.

This clonotype came up many times. The rearrangement links TRBV4-3 to TRBJ1-4; D remains ambiguous. This CDR3 has 15 amino acids. Trimming shortened V by 0 bases and J by 2 bases, and 7 bases separated the two germline ends. Germline lookup yields CDR1 LGHNA and CDR2 YSLEER. The CDR3 bases are TGCGCCAGCAGCCAAGATTTTATTACTAATGAAAAACTGTTTTTT. It is translated as CASSQDFITNEKLFF.

The sample holds a few counts of this clonotype. J is TRBJ2-1 and V is TRBV20-1; TRBD1 might be the D (6 bases). Trimming shortened V by 5 bases and J by 9 bases, and 17 bases separated the two germline ends. CDR3 length: 13 amino acids. CDR1 and CDR2 (germline): DFQATT, SNEGSKA (reference sequence). CDR3 sequence (DNA): TGCAGTGCTCGTACAGGGAATTCTGCTGAGCAGTTCTTC. Translation: CSARTGNSAEQFF.

The V call is TRBV7-9, the J call TRBJ2-1; either TRBD1 or TRBD2 may fit D (5 bases each). Germline values: CDR1 SEHNR, CDR2 FQNEAQ (reference sequence). The length of the CDR3 is 14 residues. V gave up 8 bases and J gave up 8 bases, with 19 bases separating them. This CDR3 reads CASPGRGPLDEQFF. In nucleotides, the CDR3 is TGTGCCAGCCCGGGTAGGGGACCTCTGGATGAGCAGTTCTTC.

This chain connects TRBV4-2 to TRBJ2-3; tentative D call: TRBD1 (6 bases). Trimming removed 0 bases at V and 9 bases at J, with 7 bases between. The CDR3 spans 12 residues. Germline V gene data show CDR1 as LGHNA and CDR2 as YNFKEQ. The CDR3 DNA reads as TGTGCCAGCAGCCAAGATCAGGGGACGCAGTATTTT. Its protein is CASSQDQGTQYF.

DNA of the CDR3: TGCGCCAGCGGACCGGGACAGGGGGCAGACGTCGGTCAGCCCCAGCATTTT. Its translation: CASGPGQGADVGQPQHF. The chain combines TRBV4-1 with TRBJ1-5, with 12 positions matching TRBD1. The CDR3 is 17 residues long. V shed 8 bases, J shed 6 bases, and the junction held 14 bases outside the gene matches. The germline gives CDR1 MGHRA, CDR2 YSYEKL.

This clonotype was recorded a few times. The chain has TRBV19 and TRBJ2-3; 8 bases map to TRBD1. V lost 4 bases, J lost 5 bases, and 11 bases stayed unmatched. This CDR3 has 16 residues. Per germline, CDR1 LNHDA and CDR2 SQIVND (reference sequence). This CDR3 reads CASSTPRDRGGDTQYF. CDR3 DNA sequence: TGTGCCAGTAGTACGCCCCGAGACAGGGGTGGAGATACGCAGTATTTT.

This chain uses TRBV24-1 with TRBJ1-2; TRBD1 agrees at 10 bases. Germline CDR1 KGHDR, CDR2 SFDVKD. V gave up 9 bases and J gave up 2 bases; unmatched junction bases: 2. The CDR3 length is 13 residues. The CDR3 region has the DNA TGTGCCACCCGGGGACAGGGGAACTATGGCTACACCTTC. Encoded protein: CATRGQGNYGYTF.

The sample holds many counts of this clonotype. The J gene is TRBJ2-3, the V gene TRBV7-2; D is uncertain. Looked up from germline, CDR1 is SGHTA and CDR2 is FQGNSA. V shed 1 base and J shed 6 bases, with 5 bases lying between them. The CDR3 has 12 amino acids. The CDR3 DNA reads TGTGCCAGCAGCTTAGGACACGATACGCAGTATTTT. Encoded protein: CASSLGHDTQYF. Full variable domain (outside the CDR3, taken from reference TRBV7-2 and TRBJ2-3): GAGVSQSPSNKVTEKGKDVELRCDPISGHTALYWYRQSLGQGLEFLIYFQGNSAPDKSGLPSDRFSAERTGGSVSTLTIQRTQQEDSAVYLCASSLGHDTQYFGPGTRLTVL.

In this sample, this clonotype turned up a few times. This rearrangement joins TRBV28 to TRBJ1-5; D remains ambiguous. V was clipped by 5 bases and J by 2 bases, with 16 bases between them. Germline V gives CDR1 MDHEN, CDR2 SYDVKM. The CDR3 runs 16 residues. The chain's CDR3 is CASSPTRGLGNQPQHF. As DNA, the CDR3 is TGTGCCAGCAGTCCCACTCGAGGTCTGGGCAATCAGCCCCAGCATTTT.

The V call is TRBV6-1, the J call TRBJ1-3; D gene unclear. This CDR3 is 16 amino acids long. V was trimmed by 0 bases and J by 0 bases, leaving 9 bases between them. Germline CDR1 MNHNS, CDR2 SASEGT. Written as DNA, the CDR3 is TGTGCCAGCAGTGAAGCGAGGGCGAACTCTGGAAACACCATATATTTT. This codes for CASSEARANSGNTIYF.

This clonotype showed up many times. V is TRBV5-1 and J is TRBJ2-1; TRBD2 matches 10 bases. Germline CDR1 is SGHRS and CDR2 is YFSETQ. This CDR3 contains 14 residues. After removal of 8 bases from V and 4 bases from J, the junction contained 6 bases not matched to a gene. CDR3 in amino acids: CASGAGGRYNEQFF. In DNA form, the CDR3 reads TGCGCCAGTGGAGCGGGGGGGCGATACAATGAGCAGTTCTTC.